Sequencing of this T cell receptor (beta chain) was carried out in a study of early stage breast cancer tumors. Trimming cost V 5 bases and J 5 bases, with 16 bases left between them. Germline assignment: CDR1 SGHVS and CDR2 FNYEAQ. This CDR3 has 14 residues. Comments on this clone: As yet, its antigen is unknown.

Only in-frame clones appear in the TCRdb table, and some are missing; sequencing was by immunoSEQ multiplex PCR. Of about 34,000 clones listed, approximately 70% were seen once; the top ten hold around 10%. Overall study findings and caveats: Tumors had around 2.4-fold higher T cell density than normal breast.

This sequence originates from a person younger than 45 with breast cancer. The gene calls are TRBV7-6 and TRBJ2-7, with D maybe TRBD1 (5 bases). The sequenced sample consisted of breast tumor tissue. For the CDR3, the DNA is TGTGCCAGCAGCGCAGATAGTCAGGGAAACGAGCAGTACTTC. Its translation is CASSADSQGNEQYF.